Listed below are T cell receptor beta chains from one sample, sequenced in a study of OX40 agonist ivuxolimab in advanced cancers. The data were produced by immunoSEQ multiplex PCR, yet TCRdb's version contains in-frame clones alone and is incomplete. The repertoire consists of 81,000 or so clones, with 93% occurring once and the leading ten covering roughly an eighth. The material was CD4+ or CD8+ T cells sorted from blood, obtained in a trial of the OX40 agonist ivuxolimab. The receptors were gathered from an adult with an advanced solid tumor such as melanoma, head and neck, liver or kidney cancer. CDR3s include the opening cysteine and the closing phenylalanine or tryptophan. A D gene is named only where the DNA matches it firmly. Only part of the rows carry a size: once, few, many, or a class if the clone is expanded.

d_call	v_call	j_call	clone_size	cdr3_aa	cdr3_nt
NA	TRBV19	TRBJ1-5	NA	CASNPMQGVQPQHF	TGTGCCAGTAACCCAATGCAGGGAGTTCAGCCCCAGCATTTT
NA	TRBV19	TRBJ1-2	few	CASSPPSFRADYGYTF	TGTGCCAGTAGTCCCCCATCATTCAGGGCGGACTATGGCTACACCTTC
NA	TRBV6-5	TRBJ1-1	once	CASSPQTAMNTEAFF	TGTGCCAGCAGTCCGCAGACAGCCATGAACACTGAAGCTTTCTTT
NA	TRBV27	TRBJ1-2	NA	CASSPGAGVRGYTF	TGTGCCAGCAGTCCAGGGGCGGGGGTACGGGGCTACACCTTC
NA	TRBV13	TRBJ1-1	NA	CASSFGQPNTEAFF	TGTGCCAGCAGCTTCGGACAGCCGAACACTGAAGCTTTCTTT
NA	TRBV6-5	TRBJ2-2	NA	CASSYSWRENTGELFF	TGTGCCAGCAGTTACTCGTGGCGGGAGAACACCGGGGAGCTGTTTTTT
TRBD2	TRBV7-9	TRBJ2-1	once	CATPPSASGYNEQFF	TGTGCCACCCCCCCTTCGGCTAGCGGTTACAATGAGCAGTTCTTC
NA	TRBV11-2	TRBJ2-2	few	CASSSGSPGPGELFF	TGTGCCAGCAGCTCCGGGTCCCCCGGGCCCGGGGAGCTGTTTTTT
TRBD1	TRBV5-1	TRBJ2-1	NA	CASSPGTGGYNEQFF	TGCGCCAGCAGCCCCGGGACAGGGGGATACAATGAGCAGTTCTTC
NA	TRBV19	TRBJ2-7	NA	CASSIDGYEQYF	TGTGCCAGTAGTATAGATGGCTACGAGCAGTACTTC
NA	TRBV27	TRBJ1-1	NA	CASSSGPVQGGTEAFF	TGTGCCAGCAGCTCTGGCCCCGTACAGGGAGGCACTGAAGCTTTCTTT
NA	TRBV5-1	TRBJ1-1	NA	CASSLAAGVTEAFF	TGCGCCAGCAGCTTGGCAGCAGGGGTTACTGAAGCTTTCTTT
NA	TRBV19	TRBJ1-2	NA	CASSTGPSYGYTF	TGTGCCAGTAGCACGGGGCCTTCCTATGGCTACACCTTC
NA	TRBV4-1	TRBJ2-5	NA	CASSQDQGVGEWETQYF	TGCGCCAGCAGCCAAGATCAGGGTGTCGGGGAGTGGGAGACCCAGTACTTC
TRBD1	TRBV11-2	TRBJ1-4	NA	CASSQGQGATNEKLFF	TGTGCCAGCAGCCAGGGACAGGGGGCTACTAATGAAAAACTGTTTTTT
TRBD1	TRBV5-1	TRBJ1-6	NA	CASSFRRTGESYNSPLHF	TGCGCCAGCAGCTTCCGGCGAACAGGGGAGTCCTATAATTCACCCCTCCACTTT
NA	TRBV4-3	TRBJ2-5	NA	CASSLRPGETQYF	TGCGCCAGCAGCCTGCGACCGGGCGAGACCCAGTACTTC
NA	TRBV9	TRBJ1-2	NA	CASSVGGPGNGYTF	TGTGCCAGCAGCGTAGGAGGCCCGGGAAATGGCTACACCTTC
TRBD2	TRBV19	TRBJ2-3	NA	CASSGDYGWSTQYF	TGTGCCAGCTCCGGGGACTACGGGTGGTCTACGCAGTATTTT
NA	TRBV4-3	TRBJ2-7	NA	CASSQDGWAGAYEQYF	TGCGCCAGCAGCCAAGATGGGTGGGCAGGGGCCTACGAGCAGTACTTC
NA	TRBV27	TRBJ2-1	NA	CASGAGAYNEQFF	TGTGCCAGCGGGGCAGGGGCCTACAATGAGCAGTTCTTC
TRBD2	TRBV4-1	TRBJ2-7	NA	CASSQSRGSSYEQYF	TGCGCCAGCAGCCAATCGCGGGGGTCCTCCTACGAGCAGTACTTC
TRBD1	TRBV7-9	TRBJ2-3	NA	CASSLGFLGQVTDTQYF	TGTGCCAGCAGCTTAGGATTTTTGGGACAGGTCACAGATACGCAGTATTTT
TRBD2	TRBV27	TRBJ2-7	NA	CASSLSGRYSYEQYF	TGTGCCAGCAGCCTTAGCGGGAGATACTCCTACGAGCAGTACTTC
NA	TRBV7-9	TRBJ1-2	NA	CASSLVALTNYGYTF	TGTGCCAGCAGCTTAGTGGCGCTCACTAACTATGGCTACACCTTC
NA	TRBV19	TRBJ2-7	NA	CASSSGYEQYF	TGTGCCAGTAGTTCGGGATACGAGCAGTACTTC
TRBD2	TRBV7-2	TRBJ2-6	NA	CASSRGSGRVSAGANVLTF	TGTGCCAGCAGCAGGGGCAGCGGGAGGGTTTCGGCTGGGGCCAACGTCCTGACTTTC
NA	TRBV4-1	TRBJ2-7	NA	CASSRDQGYEQYF	TGCGCCAGCAGCCGGGATCAGGGCTACGAGCAGTACTTC